This TCR beta chain was sequenced for a study of lymphopenia after photon versus proton radiotherapy (dated by TCRdb to between 2017 and 2020). About the full investigation: The study compared the immunological effects of photon versus proton radiation therapy in patients with gastrointestinal tumors who developed high-grade lymphopenia. A cohort of approximately 20 patients with gastrointestinal tumors who received either photon or proton therapy and subsequently developed lymphopenia was included. The study was designed to characterize how the impact on the immune system differs between the two radiation modalities. Paper-wide results and their limitations: Across the cohort, an inverse correlation was found between a larger post-nadir drop in TCR diversity and overall survival time among patients who died. Once the lymphocyte count had reached its nadir, the repertoires of photon-treated patients showed oligoclonal expansion, particularly of CD8+ Temra cells, and this expansion drove the decline in diversity. The authors looked at the survival association only in patients who died, and they framed better survival with proton therapy as a possibility rather than a demonstrated result. Relative stability during treatment was observed in proton-treated patients, whereas loss of naive T cells and TCR diversity and gain of effector/memory populations were observed in photon-treated patients.

Details on this clone: This clone's antigen is unknown. Qualities for individual bases were not recorded, and no much larger clone is one base off.

The CDR3 has 18 amino acids, counting the end cysteine and phenylalanine. Kept here is only the CDR3 DNA, which spans 54 bases and is read in frame from base 1. Ends trimmed: V by 2 bases, J by 5 bases; bases unmatched to a gene: 11. CDR1 and CDR2 (MNHEY, SMNVEV) derive from the germline V gene (reference sequence). Receptor amplification or capture employed the immunoSEQ multiplex PCR assay. T cell repertoires were profiled by deep sequencing of rearranged TCR beta loci, alongside multiparametric flow cytometry. TCRdb obtained this table from immuneACCESS and retained in-frame rearrangements with V and J assigned. These tables miss some clones; where compared with another copy, unresolved V genes account for less than half of the shortfall, and the remainder is unexplained. The sample table contains around 19,000 clones; only one count was recorded for approximately 84% of them. 2.9% of the sample comes from the top ten.

This specimen consisted of peripheral blood, obtained from a patient treated with photon-based radiotherapy. The V and J segments used are TRBV27 and TRBJ2-6; 8 bases in the middle match TRBD1. The sequence was collected from a woman between 45 and 60 years old with pancreatic cancer. The CDR3 protein: CASSLRPTGQGRANVLTF. The bases are TGTGCCAGCAGTTTAAGGCCCACCGGACAGGGTAGGGCCAACGTCCTGACTTTC.